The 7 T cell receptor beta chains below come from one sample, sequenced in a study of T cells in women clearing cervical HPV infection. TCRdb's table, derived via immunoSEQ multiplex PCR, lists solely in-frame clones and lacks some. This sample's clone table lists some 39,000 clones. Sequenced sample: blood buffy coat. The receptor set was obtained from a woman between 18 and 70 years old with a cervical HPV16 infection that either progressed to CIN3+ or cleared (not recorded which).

This CDR3 reads CSALSRDQETQYF. The part of the CDR3 DNA that was read is TGCAGTGCCCTCTCGCGGGATCAAGAGACC. V is TRBV20-1 and J is TRBJ2-5, with a tentative D call TRBD2 (6 bases). Read sequence stops 3 residues before the CDR3 end, and the germline J gene provides the missing end. CDR1 is DFQATT and CDR2 is SNEGSKA in the germline V gene (reference sequence). This CDR3 is built from 13 residues. Between the trimmed V and J ends, which lost 6 bases and 2 bases, there was a span of 13 bases.

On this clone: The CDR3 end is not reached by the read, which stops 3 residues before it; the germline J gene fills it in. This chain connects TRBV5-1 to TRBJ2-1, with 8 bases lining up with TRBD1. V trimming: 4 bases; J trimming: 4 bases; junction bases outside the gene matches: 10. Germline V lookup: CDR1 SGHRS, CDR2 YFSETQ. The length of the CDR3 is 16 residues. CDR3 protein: CASSGERRQGYNEQFF. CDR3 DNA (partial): TGCGCCAGCAGCGGAGAAAGGAGACAGGGGTACAATGAG.

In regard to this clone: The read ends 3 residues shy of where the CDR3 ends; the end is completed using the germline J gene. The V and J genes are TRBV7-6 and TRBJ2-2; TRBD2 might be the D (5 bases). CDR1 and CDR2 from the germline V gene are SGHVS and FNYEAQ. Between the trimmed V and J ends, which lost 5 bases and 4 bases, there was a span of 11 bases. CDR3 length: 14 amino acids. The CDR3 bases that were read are TGTGCCAGCAGCCCAAGAGAGGGCACCGGGGAG. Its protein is CASSPREGTGE. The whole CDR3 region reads CASSPREGTGELFF.

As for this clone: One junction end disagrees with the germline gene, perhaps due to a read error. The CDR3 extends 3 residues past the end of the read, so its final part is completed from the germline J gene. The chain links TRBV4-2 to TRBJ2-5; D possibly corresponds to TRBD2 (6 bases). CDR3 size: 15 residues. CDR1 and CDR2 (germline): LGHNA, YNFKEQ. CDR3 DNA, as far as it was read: TGCGCCAGCAGCCAAGCGACTAGTCCCCAAGAGACC. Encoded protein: CASSQATSPQET. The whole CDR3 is CASSQATSPQETQYF.

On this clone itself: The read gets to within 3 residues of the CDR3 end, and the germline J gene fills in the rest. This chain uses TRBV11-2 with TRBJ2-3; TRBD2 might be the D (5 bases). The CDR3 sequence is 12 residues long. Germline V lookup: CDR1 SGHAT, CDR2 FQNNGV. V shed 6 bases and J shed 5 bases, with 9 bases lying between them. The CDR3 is CASSLSGDTQYF. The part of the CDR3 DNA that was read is TGTGCCAGCAGTCTAAGCGGAGATACG.

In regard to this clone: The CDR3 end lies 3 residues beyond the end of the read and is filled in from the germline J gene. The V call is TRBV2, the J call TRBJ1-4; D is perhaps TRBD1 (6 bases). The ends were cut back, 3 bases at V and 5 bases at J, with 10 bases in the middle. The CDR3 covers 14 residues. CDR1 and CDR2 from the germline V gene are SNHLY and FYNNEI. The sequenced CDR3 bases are TGTGCCAGCAGTGACAGGGGACAAAATGAAAAA. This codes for CASSDRGQNEK. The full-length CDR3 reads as CASSDRGQNEKLFF.

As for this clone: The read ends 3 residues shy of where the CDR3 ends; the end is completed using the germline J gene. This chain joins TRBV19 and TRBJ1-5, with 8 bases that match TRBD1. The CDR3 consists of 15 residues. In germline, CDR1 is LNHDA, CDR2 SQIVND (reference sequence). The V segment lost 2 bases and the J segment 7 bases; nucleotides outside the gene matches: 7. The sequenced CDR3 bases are TGTGCCAGTAGTATACAGGACAGGGCTAAACAGCCC. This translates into CASSIQDRAKQP. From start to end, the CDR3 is CASSIQDRAKQPQHF.